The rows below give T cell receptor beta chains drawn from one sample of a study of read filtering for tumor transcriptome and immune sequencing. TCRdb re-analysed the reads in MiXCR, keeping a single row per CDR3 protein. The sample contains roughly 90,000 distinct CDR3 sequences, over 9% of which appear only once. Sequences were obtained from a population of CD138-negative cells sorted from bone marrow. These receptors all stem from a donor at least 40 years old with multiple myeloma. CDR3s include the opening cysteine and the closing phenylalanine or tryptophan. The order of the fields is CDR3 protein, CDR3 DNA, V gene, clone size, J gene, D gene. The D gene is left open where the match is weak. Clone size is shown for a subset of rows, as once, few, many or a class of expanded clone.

CASSLKGTGRLTGELFF TGTGCCAGCAGCCTGAAAGGGACAGGGCGACTCACCGGGGAGCTGTTTTTT TRBV7-9 many TRBJ2-2 TRBD1
CASSLPGPYEQYF TGTGCCAGCAGTTTACCAGGGCCATACGAGCAGTACTTC TRBV28 few TRBJ2-7 .
CSVDNKETQFF TGCAGCGTTGACAATAAGGAGACCCAGTTCTTC TRBV29-1 few TRBJ2-1 .
CASRDGGERHQPQHF TGTGCCAGCAGGGACGGCGGGGAGAGGCATCAGCCCCAGCATTTT TRBV2 many TRBJ1-5 .
CASSQGQMDSYNEQFF TGTGCCAGCAGCCAGGGACAGATGGATTCCTACAATGAGCAGTTCTTC TRBV4-2 many TRBJ2-1 TRBD1
CAIRERLSSGISTDTQYF TGTGCCATCAGAGAGCGACTGAGTAGCGGGATTAGCACAGATACGCAGTATTTT TRBV10-3 many TRBJ2-3 TRBD2
CASSWTGKNTEAFF TGTGCCAGCAGTTGGACAGGGAAAAACACTGAAGCTTTCTTT TRBV12-3/TRBV12-4 . TRBJ1-1 TRBD1
CASSQDRTTQETQYF TGTGCCAGCAGCCAAGACCGGACTACCCAAGAGACCCAGTACTTC TRBV4-2 many TRBJ2-5 .
CSYTRGLGETQYF TGCAGCTATACCCGGGGCCTCGGAGAGACCCAGTACTTC TRBV29-1 many TRBJ2-5 .
CASSEVPSGASSYEQYF TGTGCCAGCAGTGAAGTGCCTAGCGGGGCTAGCTCCTACGAGCAGTACTTC TRBV25-1 many TRBJ2-7 TRBD2
CSVGSSGGETQYF TGCAGCGTTGGGTCTAGCGGTGGGGAGACCCAGTACTTC TRBV29-1 . TRBJ2-5 TRBD2
CASSQVAGSYEQYF TGTGCCAGCAGCCAAGTGGCTGGATCCTACGAGCAGTACTTC TRBV3-1 many TRBJ2-7 .
CSVGPGWGDSYEQYF TGCAGCGTTGGGCCCGGCTGGGGGGACTCCTACGAGCAGTACTTC TRBV29-1 many TRBJ2-7 .
CSVYGHYNEQFF TGCAGCGTATACGGACACTACAATGAGCAGTTCTTC TRBV29-1 many TRBJ2-1 .
CASSLAGNSNQPQHF TGCGCCAGCAGCTTGGCAGGAAATAGCAATCAGCCCCAGCATTTT TRBV5-1 . TRBJ1-5 .
CSVVVGVMNTEAFF TGCAGCGTTGTGGTCGGGGTGATGAACACTGAAGCTTTCTTT TRBV29-1 few TRBJ1-1 .
CASSTRDTNNEQFF TGTGCCAGCAGTACCCGGGACACCAACAATGAGCAGTTCTTC TRBV6-5 many TRBJ2-1 .
CASFGDSSYGYTF TGTGCCAGTTTTGGGGACAGCTCCTATGGCTACACCTTC TRBV19 many TRBJ1-2 TRBD1
CSARDRAGVAQYF TGCAGTGCTAGAGATCGAGCGGGAGTGGCGCAGTACTTC TRBV20-1 few TRBJ2-7 TRBD2
CASSLSSLAGGTDTQYF TGTGCCAGCAGTTTATCCTCACTAGCGGGAGGGACAGATACGCAGTATTTT TRBV28 many TRBJ2-3 TRBD2
CSARGGGHLYEQYF TGCAGTGCTAGAGGTGGAGGGCACCTCTACGAGCAGTACTTC TRBV20-1 many TRBJ2-7 .
CASSERDVPNYGYTF TGTGCCAGCAGTGAACGAGATGTCCCTAACTATGGCTACACCTTC TRBV6-1 many TRBJ1-2 .
CASKREGTYNEQFF TGTGCCAGCAAGCGGGAGGGTACCTACAATGAGCAGTTCTTC TRBV12-3/TRBV12-4 many TRBJ2-1 TRBD2
CASSGALKETQYF TGCGCCAGCAGTGGAGCGTTGAAGGAGACCCAGTACTTC TRBV5-1 many TRBJ2-5 .
CASRSDPVGTQYF TGCGCCAGCAGATCTGACCCAGTCGGTACGCAGTATTTT TRBV5-1 . TRBJ2-3 .
CASMSGSGYQPQHF TGTGCCAGCATGAGCGGGTCGGGTTATCAGCCCCAGCATTTT TRBV28 many TRBJ1-5 .
CASSLRLAGGYEQYF TGTGCCAGCAGCTTAAGACTAGCGGGGGGGTACGAGCAGTACTTC TRBV13 many TRBJ2-7 TRBD2
CASRYSGTAEETQYF TGTGCCAGCCGCTACTCCGGGACAGCGGAAGAGACCCAGTACTTC TRBV12-3/TRBV12-4 . TRBJ2-5 TRBD1
CASSLGSGGDQPQHF TGTGCCAGCAGCTTAGGGTCAGGGGGAGATCAGCCCCAGCATTTT TRBV7-2 many TRBJ1-5 TRBD1
CASSLRPATEAFF TGTGCCAGCAGCTTAAGGCCAGCCACTGAAGCTTTCTTT TRBV11-2 few TRBJ1-1 .
CASSYIANTEAFF TGTGCCAGCAGTTACATAGCGAACACTGAAGCTTTCTTT TRBV6-5 many TRBJ1-1 .
CASRGRGFTYEQYF TGTGCCAGCAGGGGGAGGGGGTTTACCTACGAGCAGTACTTC TRBV28 many TRBJ2-7 .
CASSPAGGVSTDTQWF TGTGCCAGTAGTCCAGCGGGAGGAGTGAGCACAGATACGCAGTGGTTT TRBV19 . TRBJ2-3 TRBD2
CASSEIFSGTYNEQFF TGTGCCAGTAGTGAGATTTTTAGCGGAACCTACAATGAGCAGTTCTTC TRBV19 many TRBJ2-1 .